This TCR beta chain comes out of a study of blood T cell repertoires in COVID-19. The wider study: PBMCs, B-cell-depleted T cells, or T cells provided the cDNA or gDNA that made up the material.

Under the authors' procedure: The authors estimated nucleated cell counts from reference gene primer amplification. Sequencing was performed with immunoSEQ multiplex PCR; in TCRdb, only in-frame clones are kept and a portion is missing. V, J and clone size are those of that table, while D and trimming were read from the DNA. The sample shows 140,000 or so clones, approximately 90% of them seen only once. CDR1 is MNHNY and CDR2 is SVGAGI in the germline V gene (reference sequence). The CDR3 sequence is 13 residues long. V shed 6 bases, J shed 3 bases, and the junction held 3 bases outside the gene matches.

Specimen: peripheral blood. The J gene is TRBJ2-3, the V gene TRBV6-6, with 7 bases lining up with TRBD1. The TCR comes from a woman aged 55-69 years with active COVID-19. The CDR3 bases are TGTGCCAGCAGAAAACAGGGGACAGATACGCAGTATTTT. This codes for CASRKQGTDTQYF.